The 20 T cell receptor beta chains presented below share a single source sample, sequenced in a study of T cells of healthy individuals. One entry per CDR3 protein, called by TCRdb with MiXCR from the 5' RACE reads. The table shows 60,000 to 80,000 distinct CDR3 sequences, with roughly 15% occurring only once. All receptors derive from a human donor in good health.

Ten or more counts support this clonotype. This chain links TRBV5-8 with TRBJ1-1, with D possibly TRBD1 on 6 matching bases. The CDR3 sequence is 19 residues long. Trimming left V 1 base short and J 1 base short, with 23 bases between. Germline CDR1 SGHTS, CDR2 YDEGEE. This CDR3 reads CASSLPISLQGRSNTEAFF. The CDR3 DNA reads TGTGCCAGCAGCTTGCCAATTTCTCTTCAGGGGCGCTCGAACACTGAAGCTTTCTTT.

The gene calls are TRBV9 and TRBJ2-4; D may be TRBD1 or TRBD2 (6 bases each). The CDR3 is 14 amino acids. Trimming took off 0 bases at V and 6 bases at J, with 10 bases between the two ends. The germline V gene encodes CDR1 SGDLS and CDR2 YYNGEE. CDR3 sequence: CASSVEGEANIQYF. The CDR3 region has the DNA TGTGCCAGCAGCGTAGAGGGGGAGGCAAACATTCAGTACTTC.

This clonotype was seen only a few times. The genes are TRBV29-1 and TRBJ2-5; TRBD2 matches 10 bases. Trimming took 3 bases from V and 4 from J; bases not matched to a gene: 8. Germline V gives CDR1 SQVTM, CDR2 ANQGSEA. The CDR3 runs 15 residues. The CDR3 nucleotides are TGCAGCGTTGACACCAGCGGGGGGGCCGGAGAGACCCAGTACTTC. This encodes CSVDTSGGAGETQYF.

This rearrangement joins TRBV7-7 to TRBJ1-1; D gene ambiguous. Germline V gene sequence: CDR1 SSHAT, CDR2 FNYEAQ (reference sequence). The CDR3 extends over 15 amino acids. The ends were cut back, 2 bases at V and 1 base at J, with 11 bases in the middle. CDR3 DNA: TGTGCCAGCAGCTTACGTCCTAGGAGGAACACTGAAGCTTTCTTT. Translation gives CASSLRPRRNTEAFF.

This clonotype was picked up a small number of times. The chain carries TRBV5-6 and TRBJ2-7; perhaps TRBD1 as D (6 bases). Germline loops: CDR1 SGHDT, CDR2 YYEEEE. Trimming stripped 4 bases from V and 4 bases from J, with 9 bases between. The CDR3 sequence is 12 residues long. The CDR3 here is CASSIGQYEQYF. CDR3 coding DNA: TGTGCCAGCAGCATCGGACAGTACGAGCAGTACTTC.

This clonotype was picked up many times. The CDR3 DNA is TGCAGCGCCCGTGTTCGTCTGGGTAACACTGAAGCTTTCTTT. This codes for CSARVRLGNTEAFF. V usage is TRBV29-1 and J usage is TRBJ1-1; D unresolved. V lost 7 bases, J lost 2 bases, and 17 bases lay in between. Germline assignment: CDR1 SQVTM and CDR2 ANQGSEA. The CDR3 runs 14 residues.

V gene TRBV15 combines with J gene TRBJ1-4; D remains unclear. The CDR3 runs 17 residues. With 3 bases removed from V and 5 bases from J, the gap between germline ends came to 19 bases. CDR1 is LNHNV, CDR2 YYDKDF, per germline (reference sequence). This CDR3 is CATSSWQSGRKNEKLFF. For the CDR3, the DNA is TGTGCCACCAGCAGTTGGCAGTCAGGACGGAAAAATGAAAAACTGTTTTTT.

At least ten counts were recorded for this clonotype. The germline gene is not matched at one end of the junction; a read error may be the cause. The chain carries TRBV27 and TRBJ2-3; weak D call: TRBD1 (5 bases). This CDR3 region has 15 residues. Germline values: CDR1 MNHEY, CDR2 SMNVEV (reference sequence). In nucleotides, the CDR3 is TGTGCCAGCAGTCTATCCGCTGGGGCGGACGGTACGCAGTATTTT. It specifies CASSLSAGADGTQYF.

By share, this clonotype counts as medium-sized. The rearrangement links TRBV20-1 to TRBJ1-5; TRBD1 agrees at 9 bases. CDR1 and CDR2 from the germline V gene are DFQATT and SNEGSKA (reference sequence). V trimming: 3 bases; J trimming: 5 bases; junction bases outside the gene matches: 2. The CDR3 consists of 13 residues. CDR3 in amino acids: CSARDRGYQPQHF. CDR3 in DNA: TGCAGTGCTAGGGACAGGGGCTATCAGCCCCAGCATTTT.

On this clonotype itself: A read error may produce the germline difference seen at one junction end. The rearrangement links TRBV7-9 to TRBJ1-6; D might be TRBD1 (6 bases). The CDR3 has 17 amino acids. Germline lookup yields CDR1 SEHNR and CDR2 FQNEAQ (reference sequence). The CDR3 coding sequence is TGCGCCAGCAGCTTGGCCAAGGGGGGGTTGTCGAATTCACCCCTCCACTTT. This translates into CASSLAKGGLSNSPLHF.

In this sample, this clonotype turned up a few times. The rearrangement uses TRBV30 and TRBJ2-5, with 11 bases identical to TRBD2. V was pared by 4 bases and J by 5 bases, with 9 bases of the junction left unmatched. This CDR3 is built from 15 residues. Germline V gene sequence: CDR1 GTSNPN, CDR2 SVGIG (reference sequence). The CDR3 sequence is CAWTDSGRALETQYF. The CDR3, as DNA: TGTGCCTGGACTGATAGCGGGAGGGCCTTGGAGACCCAGTACTTC.

In this sample, this clonotype turned up many times. The genes are TRBV6-5 and TRBJ2-1; 12 bases agree with TRBD2. The trim removed 6 bases at V and 0 bases at J, leaving 12 bases unmatched. The germline V gene has CDR1 MNHEY and CDR2 SVGAGI. This CDR3 comprises 19 residues. The CDR3 protein is CASRRLAGANTRSYNEQFF. In nucleotides, the CDR3 is TGTGCCAGCAGGAGACTAGCGGGGGCTAACACCCGCTCCTACAATGAGCAGTTCTTC.

This clonotype was found many times. The J gene is TRBJ2-5, the V gene TRBV15; possibly TRBD1 or TRBD2 for D (5 bases each). Germline V gives CDR1 LNHNV, CDR2 YYDKDF (reference sequence). The CDR3 contains 14 residues. Trimming removed 5 bases at V and 4 bases at J, with 14 bases between. The CDR3 DNA is TGTGCCACCAGCTGGTTTAGGGGAGCAGAGACCCAGTACTTC. Encoded protein: CATSWFRGAETQYF.

This clonotype was recorded many times. The chain links TRBV25-1 to TRBJ2-3, with TRBD2 matching 11 bases. CDR1 MGHDK and CDR2 SYGVNS come from the germline V gene. The V and J ends lost 8 bases and 0 bases, in that order; junction bases with no gene match: 7. CDR3 length: 16 amino acids. CDR3 bases: TGTGCCAGCTCCGAGGGACTAGCGGTCAGCACAGATACGCAGTATTTT. Translated, it gives CASSEGLAVSTDTQYF.

The table lists this clonotype with many counts. J is TRBJ1-1 and V is TRBV20-1, with D maybe TRBD1 (5 bases). The CDR3 has 15 amino acids. Per the germline V gene, CDR1 is DFQATT and CDR2 is SNEGSKA (reference sequence). V was pared by 0 bases and J by 4 bases, with 15 bases between. The CDR3 loop is CSARDLRGSGTEAFF. The CDR3 DNA reads as TGCAGTGCTAGAGATTTACGGGGGTCGGGCACTGAAGCTTTCTTT.

The V and J genes are TRBV29-1 and TRBJ2-3; 8 bases line up with TRBD1. CDR3 length: 13 residues. Unmatched junction bases numbered 6, after V lost 7 bases and J lost 3 bases. From germline, CDR1 is SQVTM and CDR2 ANQGSEA. The CDR3 protein is CSGETGGTDTQYF. In DNA, the CDR3 is TGCAGCGGAGAAACAGGGGGAACAGATACGCAGTATTTT.

This sequence joins TRBV20-1 and TRBJ2-1; D could derive from TRBD1 or TRBD2 (5 bases each). CDR1 is DFQATT and CDR2 is SNEGSKA in the germline V gene (reference sequence). The CDR3 has 14 amino acids. Trimming shortened V by 3 bases and J by 5 bases, and 14 bases separated the two germline ends. CDR3 protein: CSASPLEGNNEQFF. CDR3 sequence (DNA): TGCAGTGCTAGTCCCCTCGAGGGGAACAATGAGCAGTTCTTC.

This chain joins TRBV5-1 and TRBJ1-1; 9 bases align to TRBD1. This CDR3 is built from 15 residues. Germline lookup yields CDR1 SGHRS and CDR2 YFSETQ. Trimming removed 3 bases from V and 0 bases from J; junction bases left unmatched: 3. CDR3 residues: CASSWTGAVNTEAFF. CDR3 bases: TGCGCCAGCAGCTGGACAGGGGCCGTGAACACTGAAGCTTTCTTT.

The gene calls are TRBV25-1 and TRBJ2-1, with D possibly being TRBD1 (6 bases). The germline V and J ends were trimmed by 4 bases and 2 bases, with 21 bases remaining between them. Germline V gene lookup returns CDR1 MGHDK and CDR2 SYGVNS. The CDR3 extends over 18 amino acids. CDR3 nucleotides: TGTGCCAGCAGTGTCCGGGACAAAATCCCAGGCCCCTACAATGAGCAGTTCTTC. Encoded protein: CASSVRDKIPGPYNEQFF.

This clonotype was found many times. The chain links TRBV28 to TRBJ1-5; 8 nucleotides align to TRBD1. The germline V gene has CDR1 MDHEN and CDR2 SYDVKM. This CDR3 region has 15 residues. J gave up 2 bases and V 3 bases, and 3 bases lay outside the gene matches. The CDR3 here is CASSLGQARNQPQHF. The CDR3 coding sequence is TGTGCCAGCAGTTTGGGACAGGCCCGCAATCAGCCCCAGCATTTT.